The 21 T cell receptor beta chains below were found in one sample sequenced in a study of cytomegalovirus exposure and HLA in healthy donors. The primer mix had 60 Vbeta and 13 Jbeta primers. The assay was immunoSEQ multiplex PCR, and TCRdb's table has in-frame clones only and misses some. Of under 150,000 clones detected, roughly 80% appear once; the ten largest clones hold approximately 4%. Specimen: PBMCs. These receptors all come from a woman aged 40 to 50 in good health and CMV-seropositive.

The CDR3 loop reads CSVRQGLNTEAFF. The CDR3 nucleotides read TGCAGCGTCAGACAGGGGTTGAACACTGAAGCTTTCTTT. The chain employs TRBV29-1 and TRBJ1-1; 8 positions match TRBD1. CDR1 is SQVTM and CDR2 is ANQGSEA in the germline V gene. This CDR3 comprises 13 residues. The J segment lost 0 bases and the V segment lost 6 bases, leaving 3 bases of the junction unmatched.

The chain employs TRBV6-1 and TRBJ2-1, with D unresolved. The germline V gene has CDR1 MNHNS and CDR2 SASEGT. This CDR3 contains 13 residues. V dropped 7 bases and J dropped 3 bases, with 10 bases sitting between them. CDR3 amino acids: CASIRDNYNEQFF. The DNA for the CDR3 is TGTGCCAGCATCAGAGACAACTACAATGAGCAGTTCTTC.

This sequence joins TRBV6-5 and TRBJ2-7; 7 positions agree with TRBD2. The CDR3 contains 15 residues. Germline CDR1 and CDR2: MNHEY and SVGAGI. V trimming: 4 bases; J trimming: 4 bases; junction bases outside the gene matches: 10. The CDR3 coding sequence is TGTGCCAGCAGTTCCCAAGGACTAGTTAAGTACGAGCAGTACTTC. Its translation: CASSSQGLVKYEQYF.

The chain combines TRBV18 with TRBJ2-5; D gene ambiguous. V shed 1 base and J shed 7 bases, with 10 bases lying between them. This CDR3 comprises 13 residues. Germline lookup yields CDR1 KGHSH and CDR2 LQKENI. CDR3 nucleotides: TGTGCCAGCTCACCACGGGCAGACGCGACCCAGTACTTC. Its translation: CASSPRADATQYF.

This chain connects TRBV10-1 to TRBJ1-5, with 10 positions matching TRBD1. This CDR3 contains 18 residues. The ends lost 2 bases at V and 5 bases at J; junction bases unmatched: 12. Germline V CDR1 and CDR2: WNHNN, SYGVQD (reference sequence). Here the CDR3 reads CASSEPSRFDRGHQPQHF. CDR3 nucleotide sequence: TGCGCCAGCAGTGAGCCCTCTAGGTTTGACAGGGGGCATCAGCCCCAGCATTTT.

The chain is built from TRBV27 and TRBJ2-1; possibly TRBD2 for D (6 bases). Per germline, CDR1 MNHEY and CDR2 SMNVEV (reference sequence). The V end lost 3 bases, the J end lost 15 bases, and 12 bases lay between the germline ends. This CDR3 contains 11 residues. The CDR3 region has the DNA TGTGCCAGCAGTTTCGGAGGGAGTCGGTTCTTC. Protein: CASSFGGSRFF.

The chain carries TRBV5-8 and TRBJ2-7; TRBD1 matches 7 bases. Germline assignment: CDR1 SGHTS and CDR2 YDEGEE. The CDR3 is 14 amino acids. The V gene end was trimmed by 3 bases and the J gene end by 9 bases; junction bases not matched to a gene: 12. In DNA form, the CDR3 reads TGTGCCAGCAGCTCGGACAGGTCTCAACTCGGGCAGTACTTC. The encoded protein is CASSSDRSQLGQYF.

V and J are TRBV7-8 and TRBJ2-1; 8 positions agree with TRBD2. Germline CDR1 is SGHVS and CDR2 is FQNEAQ. The length of the CDR3 is 13 residues. The ends lost 8 bases at V and 2 bases at J; junction bases unmatched: 2. CDR3 nucleotide sequence: TGTGCCAGCCGGGGGGGGACCTACAATGAGCAGTTCTTC. Amino acids: CASRGGTYNEQFF.

The CDR3 DNA follows: TGTGCCAGCAGCTTAGCAGGGACTAGCGGGAGTTACGAGCAGTACTTC. Translated: CASSLAGTSGSYEQYF. The chain combines TRBV7-2 with TRBJ2-7; 14 nucleotides line up with TRBD2. Germline CDR1 and CDR2: SGHTA and FQGNSA. The junction had 2 bases not matched to a gene; V was cut back by 0 bases and J by 4 bases. CDR3 length: 16 amino acids.

This chain connects TRBV27 to TRBJ1-1, with TRBD1 identical over 8 bases. This CDR3 is 14 amino acids long. Germline CDR1 is MNHEY and CDR2 is SMNVEV (reference sequence). V shed 5 bases and J 13 bases; nucleotides not matched to a gene: 15. CDR3 region: CASSPQGTGLKVFF. In nucleotides, the CDR3 is TGTGCCAGCAGTCCACAAGGGACAGGACTTAAGGTTTTCTTT.

This clone has only one observation. This chain joins TRBV28 and TRBJ2-6; 9 bases are shared with TRBD1. With V trimmed by 4 bases and J by 4 bases, 5 bases remained unmatched. Per the germline V gene, CDR1 is MDHEN and CDR2 is SYDVKM. This CDR3 is built from 16 residues. DNA for the CDR3: TGTGCCAGCAGTTCCGGACAGGGGAGAGGGGCCAACGTCCTGACTTTC. This sequence encodes CASSSGQGRGANVLTF.

The gene calls are TRBV29-1 and TRBJ1-1, with TRBD1 matching 10 bases. J lost 4 bases, V lost 4 bases, and 3 bases had no gene match. The CDR3 totals 13 residues. Germline V CDR1 and CDR2: SQVTM, ANQGSEA. The CDR3 sequence: CSVGQGATTEAFF. The CDR3 DNA reads TGCAGCGTTGGACAGGGGGCGACCACTGAAGCTTTCTTT.

The chain couples TRBV6-1 to TRBJ2-1; 14 bases are shared with TRBD2. From germline, CDR1 is MNHNS and CDR2 SASEGT. This CDR3 comprises 16 residues. J gave up 3 bases and V 4 bases, and 2 bases lay outside the gene matches. The CDR3 bases are TGTGCCAGCAGTGGACTAGCGGGGGGGCTCTACAATGAGCAGTTCTTC. Translation: CASSGLAGGLYNEQFF.

V gene TRBV6-4 combines with J gene TRBJ2-4; 11 nucleotides match TRBD2. The V segment lost 4 bases and the J segment 0 bases; nucleotides outside the gene matches: 14. Germline assignment: CDR1 MRHNA and CDR2 SNTAGT. CDR3 size: 20 residues. The CDR3 region is CASSGWPSGRIDLAKNIQYF. The CDR3 DNA follows: TGTGCCAGCAGTGGGTGGCCTAGCGGGAGGATCGACTTAGCCAAAAACATTCAGTACTTC.

This clone has more than one count but fewer than ten. The genes are TRBV2 and TRBJ1-2, with TRBD1 matching 8 bases. CDR3 length: 13 amino acids. V was clipped by 10 bases and J by 3 bases; unmatched bases: 7. CDR1 is SNHLY and CDR2 is FYNNEI in the germline V gene. CDR3: CATRTGLDYGYTF. CDR3 coding DNA: TGTGCCACCCGGACAGGGCTCGACTATGGCTACACCTTC.

The chain uses TRBV18 and TRBJ1-1; a weak D match, TRBD1 (6 bases). This CDR3 has 16 residues. The germline CDR1 and CDR2 sequences are KGHSH and LQKENI. Trimming left V 3 bases short and J 0 bases short, with 14 bases between. The DNA of the CDR3 is TGTGCCAGCTCACCTACACCGGGGGGCTTGAACACTGAAGCTTTCTTT. Residues: CASSPTPGGLNTEAFF.

In this sample, this clone turned up a few times. The same CDR3 also results from other DNA sequences found in this sample. CDR3 loop: CASRSGGSAYEQYF. For the CDR3, the DNA is TGTGCCAGCAGATCCGGGGGGAGTGCCTACGAGCAGTACTTC. The chain links TRBV28 to TRBJ2-7, with 7 bases that match TRBD2. This CDR3 region has 14 residues. The germline V gene has CDR1 MDHEN and CDR2 SYDVKM. V shed 6 bases and J 2 bases; nucleotides not matched to a gene: 7.

The chain employs TRBV27 and TRBJ2-7; 11 positions agree with TRBD2. Germline V gene lookup returns CDR1 MNHEY and CDR2 SMNVEV (reference sequence). Unmatched junction bases numbered 13, after V lost 4 bases and J lost 2 bases. There are 18 residues in the CDR3. The CDR3 is CASSYVSGVLAGAYEQYF. DNA of the CDR3: TGTGCCAGCAGTTACGTGAGTGGGGTACTAGCGGGAGCCTACGAGCAGTACTTC.

This clone was detected only a few times. This sequence joins TRBV18 and TRBJ2-7; 7 nucleotides align to TRBD2. Germline CDR1 reads KGHSH; CDR2 reads LQKENI. The ends lost 8 bases at V and 0 bases at J; junction bases unmatched: 10. The CDR3 is 15 residues long. Here the CDR3 DNA reads TGTGCCAGCGCTCCGGGACTACCACCCTCCTACGAGCAGTACTTC. Amino acid sequence: CASAPGLPPSYEQYF. Drawing the rest from reference TRBV18 and TRBJ2-7, the complete variable domain is NAGVMQNPRHLVRRRGQEARLRCSPMKGHSHVYWYRQLPEEGLKFMVYLQKENIIDESGMPKERFSAEFPKEGPSILRIQQVVRGDSAAYFCASAPGLPPSYEQYFGPGTRLTVT.

This sequence joins TRBV19 and TRBJ1-1; 7 bases map to TRBD1. V lost 7 bases and J lost 1; bases outside the gene matches: 6. The germline gives CDR1 LNHDA, CDR2 SQIVND (reference sequence). This CDR3 spans 14 amino acids. The chain's CDR3 is CASKGAGQNTEAFF. The CDR3 bases are TGTGCCAGTAAGGGGGCAGGGCAGAACACTGAAGCTTTCTTT. Supplemented by reference TRBV19 and TRBJ1-1, the full variable domain reads DGGITQSPKYLFRKEGQNVTLSCEQNLNHDAMYWYRQDPGQGLRLIYYSQIVNDFQKGDIAEGYSVSREKKESFPLTVTSAQKNPTAFYLCASKGAGQNTEAFFGQGTRLTVV.

V gene TRBV7-9 combines with J gene TRBJ1-2, with TRBD1 matching over 7 bases. J gave up 4 bases and V 2 bases, and 1 base lay outside the gene matches. CDR3 length: 13 residues. Germline assignment: CDR1 SEHNR and CDR2 FQNEAQ (reference sequence). The CDR3 nucleotides are TGTGCCAGCAGCTTACGGGACAGCTATGGCTACACCTTC. It yields the protein CASSLRDSYGYTF.